The 26 T cell receptor beta chains below were found in one sample sequenced in a study of blood T cell repertoires in COVID-19. Libraries were prepared by immunoSEQ multiplex PCR; TCRdb keeps only in-frame clonotypes and omits some of them. The sample consists of 300,000 or so clones, around 87% of them appearing once. The sequenced material came from peripheral blood. The receptors come from a woman aged 40 to 50 who had recovered from COVID-19.

This chain uses TRBV11-3 with TRBJ1-6, with D unclear. This CDR3 has 13 residues. V was cut by 0 bases and J by 6 bases, with 3 bases left in between. Germline V gives CDR1 SGHNT, CDR2 YENEEA. DNA for the CDR3: TGTGCCAGCAGCTTAGATAGTAATTCACCCCTCCACTTT. Encoded protein: CASSLDSNSPLHF.

This chain connects TRBV30 to TRBJ2-2; weak D call: TRBD2 (6 bases). Trimming stripped 0 bases from V and 0 bases from J, with 8 bases between. The CDR3 runs to 15 residues. CDR1 and CDR2 (germline): GTSNPN, SVGIG (reference sequence). The CDR3: CAWSVRLANTGELFF. The CDR3 nucleotides read TGTGCCTGGAGTGTACGACTAGCGAACACCGGGGAGCTGTTTTTT.

The chain recombines TRBV21-1 with TRBJ1-3; the table assigns TRBD1, which was not confirmed against the DNA. TRBV21-1 is a pseudogene. CDR3 length: 16 residues. The CDR3 loop is CASSSLRDRDGNTIYF. For the CDR3, the DNA is TGTGCCAGCAGCTCCCTACGGGACAGGGACGGAAACACCATATATTTT.

The genes are TRBV6-5 and TRBJ1-1; weak D call: TRBD1 (5 bases). V dropped 6 bases and J dropped 1 base, with 9 bases sitting between them. From germline, CDR1 is MNHEY and CDR2 SVGAGI. CDR3 length equals 13 residues. This chain's CDR3 is CASRATANTEAFF. The DNA of the CDR3 is TGTGCCAGCAGAGCGACAGCGAACACTGAAGCTTTCTTT.

This clone is a singleton in its sample. This sequence joins TRBV11-2 and TRBJ1-1; 9 bases are shared with TRBD1. The V and J ends lost 1 base and 5 bases, in that order; junction bases with no gene match: 8. The CDR3 is 16 residues long. CDR1 SGHAT and CDR2 FQNNGV come from the germline V gene. The CDR3 DNA reads as TGTGCCAGCAGCTTAGTTATGAGGACAGGGGAAACTGAAGCTTTCTTT. Amino acids: CASSLVMRTGETEAFF.

The chain joins TRBV9 to TRBJ2-2; weak D call: TRBD1 (6 bases). The CDR3 loop spans 13 amino acids. V lost 0 bases and J 7 bases, leaving 7 bases between the germline ends. In germline, CDR1 is SGDLS, CDR2 YYNGEE. CDR3 in DNA: TGTGCCAGCAGCGTAGGGGGGCTCGGGGAGCTGTTTTTT. Protein sequence: CASSVGGLGELFF.

V usage is TRBV29-1 and J usage is TRBJ2-3; tentative D call: TRBD1 (5 bases). Trimming took 4 bases from V and 0 from J, leaving 14 bases between them. The CDR3 consists of 15 residues. Germline CDR1 SQVTM, CDR2 ANQGSEA. CDR3 sequence (DNA): TGCAGCGTTGGGGGCTCTTGGGGTAGCACAGATACGCAGTATTTT. Its protein product is CSVGGSWGSTDTQYF.

J is TRBJ1-5 and V is TRBV19; TRBD1 agrees at 9 bases. The germline V gene encodes CDR1 LNHDA and CDR2 SQIVND (reference sequence). The CDR3 is made up of 16 amino acids. V shed 3 bases and J 6 bases; nucleotides not matched to a gene: 9. The chain's CDR3 is CASSILSGQGGQPQHF. The DNA for the CDR3 is TGTGCCAGTAGTATCCTCTCGGGACAGGGTGGTCAGCCCCAGCATTTT.

A few counts support this clone. This chain connects TRBV9 to TRBJ2-5; TRBD2 aligns across 10 bases. The CDR3 totals 16 residues. CDR1 and CDR2 from the germline V gene are SGDLS and YYNGEE. Trimming removed 0 bases from V and 1 base from J; junction bases left unmatched: 3. CDR3: CASSVDSGGSQETQYF. The CDR3, as DNA: TGTGCCAGCAGCGTAGATAGCGGGGGGTCCCAAGAGACCCAGTACTTC.

The chain is built from TRBV5-1 and TRBJ2-3, with 7 nucleotides matching TRBD2. The CDR3 has 16 amino acids. CDR1 SGHRS and CDR2 YFSETQ come from the germline V gene. The V segment lost 3 bases and the J segment 0 bases; nucleotides outside the gene matches: 7. DNA of the CDR3: TGCGCCAGCAGCTCTAGCGGAGCCTCTAGCACAGATACGCAGTATTTT. Protein product: CASSSSGASSTDTQYF. Using reference TRBV5-1 and TRBJ2-3 for the parts outside the CDR3, the full variable domain is KAGVTQTPRYLIKTRGQQVTLSCSPISGHRSVSWYQQTPGQGLQFLFEYFSETQRNKGNFPGRFSGRQFSNSRSEMNVSTLELGDSALYLCASSSSGASSTDTQYFGPGTRLTVL.

The V and J genes are TRBV28 and TRBJ1-2; D unresolved. CDR3 length: 11 amino acids. Germline values: CDR1 MDHEN, CDR2 SYDVKM. Written as DNA, the CDR3 is TGTGGGGCCGGGGAAAACTATGGCTACACCTTC. This encodes CGAGENYGYTF.

This chain connects TRBV6-6 to TRBJ2-2; 11 nucleotides align to TRBD2. Germline V CDR1 and CDR2: MNHNY, SVGAGI (reference sequence). Unmatched junction bases numbered 7, after V lost 7 bases and J lost 3 bases. This CDR3 region has 16 residues. The CDR3 protein is CASKRLAGPYTGELFF. CDR3 DNA sequence: TGTGCCAGCAAAAGACTAGCGGGGCCCTACACCGGGGAGCTGTTTTTT.

This rearrangement joins TRBV19 to TRBJ1-2; the D is unclear. The CDR3 extends over 16 amino acids. CDR1 and CDR2 from the germline V gene are LNHDA and SQIVND (reference sequence). Between the trimmed V and J ends, which lost 7 bases and 0 bases, there was a span of 18 bases. The CDR3 loop reads CASTLRTPTSNYGYTF. As DNA, the CDR3 is TGTGCCAGTACCCTAAGGACTCCTACTTCTAACTATGGCTACACCTTC.

The chain links TRBV4-1 to TRBJ1-2; 7 nucleotides match TRBD1. CDR1 is MGHRA, CDR2 YSYEKL, per germline. The CDR3 length is 16 residues. The J segment lost 4 bases and the V segment lost 0 bases, leaving 8 bases of the junction unmatched. CDR3 coding DNA: TGCGCCAGCAGCCAAGAACAGGGGCTTTCCTCCTATGGCTACACCTTC. Translated: CASSQEQGLSSYGYTF.

The gene calls are TRBV24-1 and TRBJ2-2, with a possible D match to TRBD1 (6 bases). The CDR3 spans 14 residues. Trimming pared 2 bases from V and 10 bases from J, leaving 13 bases between. Germline assignment: CDR1 KGHDR and CDR2 SFDVKD. CDR3 nucleotide sequence: TGTGCCACCAGTGATTCAGGGGCCGGTAAGGAGCTGTTTTTT. Translation: CATSDSGAGKELFF.

This chain joins TRBV10-2 and TRBJ2-7; 8 positions match TRBD2. Trimming removed 6 bases from V and 4 bases from J; junction bases left unmatched: 8. Germline CDR1 WSHSY, CDR2 SAAADI. The CDR3 spans 14 residues. The CDR3 loop is CASREQRETYEQYF. The CDR3 nucleotides read TGCGCCAGCAGAGAACAGCGGGAGACGTACGAGCAGTACTTC.

The chain couples TRBV5-1 to TRBJ2-1, with TRBD1 identical over 10 bases. Germline assignment: CDR1 SGHRS and CDR2 YFSETQ. This CDR3 has 18 residues. The V segment lost 0 bases and the J segment 7 bases; nucleotides outside the gene matches: 13. CDR3 residues: CASSLAFLGDRGRNEQFF. In nucleotides, the CDR3 is TGCGCCAGCAGCTTGGCCTTCTTAGGGGACAGGGGTCGGAATGAGCAGTTCTTC.

V usage is TRBV5-4 and J usage is TRBJ1-1; maybe TRBD1 (6 bases). CDR3 length: 14 residues. Trimming took off 1 base at V and 8 bases at J, with 15 bases between the two ends. Germline V gene data show CDR1 as SGHNT and CDR2 as YYREEE (reference sequence). The CDR3 DNA follows: TGTGCCAGCAGCTTGAAGTCAGGGGTGAGCGAAGCTTTCTTT. This gives the protein CASSLKSGVSEAFF.

This chain connects TRBV6-2 or TRBV6-3 to TRBJ2-4; 9 positions agree with TRBD1. V lost 1 base, J lost 4 bases, and 8 bases stayed unmatched. Germline CDR1 reads MNHEY; CDR2 reads SVGEGT. This CDR3 region has 17 residues. In DNA, the CDR3 is TGTGCCAGCAGTTACTACCGACAGGGGGGGCGGAAAAACATTCAGTACTTC. Translation gives CASSYYRQGGRKNIQYF.

V usage is TRBV7-8 and J usage is TRBJ2-6, with 8 bases identical to TRBD2. This CDR3 comprises 19 residues. Germline V gives CDR1 SGHVS, CDR2 FQNEAQ. The V and J ends lost 5 bases and 4 bases, in that order; junction bases with no gene match: 16. The CDR3 DNA reads TGTGCCAGCAGCCTCACCTCCGGGACTAGTCGGGTAGGGGCCAACGTCCTGACTTTC. It translates to CASSLTSGTSRVGANVLTF.

The chain carries TRBV7-9 and TRBJ1-2; the match to TRBD1 covers 7 bases. Losses at the gene ends were 4 bases for V and 4 bases for J; bases not matched to a gene: 3. Germline CDR1 SEHNR, CDR2 FQNEAQ (reference sequence). The CDR3 extends over 13 amino acids. The CDR3 DNA sequence: TGTGCCAGCAGCTCAGGGGGAATCTATGGCTACACCTTC. Translation gives CASSSGGIYGYTF.

The V gene is TRBV20-1, the J gene TRBJ2-5; no reliable D call. In germline, CDR1 is DFQATT, CDR2 SNEGSKA (reference sequence). This CDR3 has 12 amino acids. V lost 3 bases and J lost 5, with 10 bases in between. The CDR3 DNA sequence: TGCAGTGCTAGTTGGGCTATGGAGACCCAGTACTTC. Amino acid sequence: CSASWAMETQYF.

The rearrangement joins TRBV27 to TRBJ1-5; tentatively, D is TRBD1 (5 bases). Germline-derived CDR1 and CDR2 are MNHEY and SMNVEV (reference sequence). The V gene lost 0 bases and the J gene lost 4 bases, with 13 bases spanning the gap. The CDR3 has 16 amino acids. CDR3 sequence: CASSLSPGRVNQPQHF. The CDR3 DNA sequence: TGTGCCAGCAGTTTATCCCCGGGCAGGGTGAATCAGCCCCAGCATTTT.

The chain couples TRBV5-6 to TRBJ2-7; 10 nucleotides align to TRBD1. The CDR3 extends over 16 amino acids. From germline, CDR1 is SGHDT and CDR2 YYEEEE. V shed 4 bases, J shed 7 bases, and the junction held 14 bases outside the gene matches. This chain's CDR3 is CASSKDRGFGSREQYF. DNA of the CDR3: TGTGCCAGCAGCAAGGACAGGGGGTTTGGTTCTCGAGAGCAGTACTTC.

This clone was seen only a few times. The rearrangement joins TRBV29-1 to TRBJ2-2; possible D gene TRBD1, 5 bases. Germline V gene sequence: CDR1 SQVTM, CDR2 ANQGSEA. CDR3 size: 13 residues. V shed 4 bases and J shed 0 bases, with 6 bases lying between them. The CDR3, as DNA: TGCAGCGTTGGCAGGGCGAACACCGGGGAGCTGTTTTTT. Translating gives CSVGRANTGELFF.

This chain connects TRBV6-6 to TRBJ1-2; maybe TRBD1 (5 bases). The germline V and J ends were trimmed by 7 bases and 7 bases, with 19 bases remaining between them. The CDR3 length is 14 residues. The germline V gene encodes CDR1 MNHNY and CDR2 SVGAGI (reference sequence). The CDR3 region is CASILAGGVGGYTF. CDR3 coding DNA: TGTGCCAGCATCTTAGCTGGGGGGGTCGGTGGCTACACCTTC.